This T cell receptor (beta chain) was recovered during a study of T cells in Graves' hyperthyroidism and ophthalmopathy. Turning to the study itself: Peripheral blood samples were taken at initial diagnosis, prior to any treatment. Study conclusions and caveats: Blood also held most thyroid clonotypes expanded beyond 0.001. By a 13 V-J model, ophthalmopathy was set apart from stable hyperthyroidism.

Trimming shortened V by 8 bases and J by 3 bases, and 10 bases separated the two germline ends. There are 12 residues in the CDR3. CDR1 is MDHEN and CDR2 is SYDVKM in the germline V gene. RNA transcripts yielded amplified TCR beta CDR3 regions. When the TCR CDR3 underwent first-round RT-PCR, the HTBI primer set was used. TCRdb reanalysed the multiplex PCR reads using MiXCR and keeps one entry per CDR3 protein. The sample yields more than 50,000 distinct CDR3 sequences, approximately 53% seen once. This clonotype was seen a single time. The antigen is unknown. Clinical Activity Scores of at least 3, NOSPECS grades of at least 4 and durations under 3 months characterized ophthalmopathy patients.

This chain links TRBV28 with TRBJ2-5; D may be TRBD1 or TRBD2 (5 bases each). This sequence originates from a woman aged 60-75 years with Graves' ophthalmopathy. Sequencing used blood. The CDR3 sequence: CASLGGKETQYF. The CDR3 DNA is TGTGCCAGCCTTGGGGGTAAAGAGACCCAGTACTTC.